Shown below are 8 T cell receptor beta chains from a single sample sequenced in a study of PD-1 blockade in classical Hodgkin lymphoma. Libraries were prepared by immunoSEQ multiplex PCR; TCRdb keeps only in-frame clonotypes and omits some of them. The table has around 840 clones, approximately 69% seen once; the top ten hold about half. Exposure to brentuximab vedotin varied, and each patient had relapsed following autologous stem cell transplantation. From thawed PBMCs, magnetic negative selection was used to isolate the CD8+ T cells. The source was CD8+ T cells from blood, collected at baseline. All receptors come from a human donor with classical Hodgkin lymphoma.

CDR3 nucleotide sequence: TGTGCCAGCAGTACCGGGACAGAGATTCCTGGAAACACCATATATTTT. Protein product: CASSTGTEIPGNTIYF. The chain recombines TRBV6-6 with TRBJ1-3, with 7 bases identical to TRBD1. Germline-derived CDR1 and CDR2 are MNHNY and SVGAGI (reference sequence). The CDR3 length is 16 residues. The J segment lost 2 bases and the V segment lost 5 bases, leaving 9 bases of the junction unmatched.

This clone was picked up a small number of times. The V gene is TRBV4-3, the J gene TRBJ2-7; 9 nucleotides align to TRBD1. The CDR3 has 15 amino acids. V lost 0 bases and J lost 7; bases outside the gene matches: 7. Per the germline V gene, CDR1 is LGHNA and CDR2 is YSLEER. The chain's CDR3 is CASSQETGGFLEQYF. CDR3 DNA: TGCGCCAGCAGCCAAGAAACAGGGGGCTTTCTTGAGCAGTACTTC.

The chain has TRBV7-9 and TRBJ2-7, with D tentatively TRBD2 (6 bases). The CDR3 has 13 residues. Germline V gene data show CDR1 as SEHNR and CDR2 as FQNEAQ (reference sequence). V was shortened by 2 bases and J by 3 bases, with 8 bases between the two germline ends. CDR3 nucleotide sequence: TGTGCCAGCAGCTTATCTAGCGACTACGAGCAGTACTTC. Residues: CASSLSSDYEQYF.

This chain links TRBV11-3 with TRBJ2-7; D gene ambiguous. The germline V gene encodes CDR1 SGHNT and CDR2 YENEEA. V was cut by 2 bases and J by 0 bases, with 5 bases left in between. The CDR3 spans 13 residues. The CDR3 sequence: CASSLPGSYEQYF. CDR3 DNA: TGTGCCAGCAGCTTACCCGGCTCCTACGAGCAGTACTTC. The full variable domain, in which reference TRBV11-3 and TRBJ2-7 provide the parts outside the CDR3, is EAGVVQSPRYKIIEKKQPVAFWCNPISGHNTLYWYLQNLGQGPELLIRYENEEAVDDSQLPKDRFSAERLKGVDSTLKIQPAELGDSAVYLCASSLPGSYEQYFGPGTRLTVT.

In this sample, this clone is large (0.1 to 1%). The rearrangement joins TRBV6-6 to TRBJ2-1; the D call may be TRBD1 or TRBD2 (5 bases each). The CDR3 loop spans 11 amino acids. The V and J ends lost 7 bases and 9 bases respectively, with 10 bases between them. Germline loops: CDR1 MNHNY, CDR2 SVGAGI (reference sequence). CDR3 bases: TGTGCCAGCATTTCGGGGCCTGAGCAGTTCTTC. Translation: CASISGPEQFF.

The V gene is TRBV29-1, the J gene TRBJ2-7, with D uncertain. Germline CDR1 and CDR2: SQVTM and ANQGSEA. V was trimmed by 2 bases and J by 3 bases, leaving 23 bases between them. The CDR3 sequence is 17 residues long. The CDR3 DNA follows: TGCAGCGTTGAAATCTCCGGCCAGGCCAGTAGTGGCTACGAGCAGTACTTC. Its protein product is CSVEISGQASSGYEQYF.

J is TRBJ1-2 and V is TRBV10-3; TRBD1 might be the D (5 bases). The CDR3 loop spans 13 amino acids. V was shortened by 5 bases and J by 3 bases, with 10 bases between the two germline ends. Germline-derived CDR1 and CDR2 are ENHRY and SYGVKD. CDR3 region: CAISQDIYYGYTF. The CDR3 coding sequence is TGTGCCATCAGTCAGGACATCTACTATGGCTACACCTTC.

V and J are TRBV7-3 and TRBJ2-1; D unclear. The germline V and J ends were trimmed by 5 bases and 7 bases, with 12 bases remaining between them. The germline CDR1 and CDR2 sequences are SGHTA and FQGTGA. The CDR3 has 13 amino acids. Written as DNA, the CDR3 is TGTGCCAGCAGCCTCACAATCGGTAATGAGCAGTTCTTC. Encoded protein: CASSLTIGNEQFF.